These T cell receptor beta chains were read from a single sample in a study of blood T cell repertoires in COVID-19. Some clones are missing from TCRdb's copy, which holds only in-frame ones; the method was immunoSEQ multiplex PCR. The profile shows 250,000 to 300,000 clones, 75% to 95% of them singletons. The specimen was PBMCs or T cells enriched from blood (not recorded which). Source of these receptors: a woman aged 25-40 years who had recovered from COVID-19. Each CDR3 is given with its conserved first and last residue. Each record gives: CDR3 DNA, CDR3 protein, V gene, D gene, clone size, J gene. D genes are given only for firm matches. The size entry is marked missing in some rows and otherwise reads once, few, many or a size class.

DNA: TGTGCCAGCAGCTTAGAGGGGCAGGGTAATTCACCCCTCCACTTT
CDR3: CASSLEGQGNSPLHF
V: TRBV7-2
D: .
size: .
J: TRBJ1-6

DNA: TGTGCCAGCAGTTTACACTCTGGGAACACTGAAGCTTTCTTT
CDR3: CASSLHSGNTEAFF
V: TRBV28
D: .
size: few
J: TRBJ1-1

DNA: TGCGCCAGCAGCCTAACCCGGACAGGAAACTCACCCCTCCACTTT
CDR3: CASSLTRTGNSPLHF
V: TRBV4-3
D: TRBD1
size: .
J: TRBJ1-6

DNA: TGTGCCAGTAGTCCCATGACAGGGGGTCTTCGCAATCAGCCCCAGCATTTT
CDR3: CASSPMTGGLRNQPQHF
V: TRBV19
D: TRBD1
size: .
J: TRBJ1-5

DNA: TGTGCCAGCACTCTGACACTGAACACTGAAGCTTTCTTT
CDR3: CASTLTLNTEAFF
V: TRBV12-3/TRBV12-4
D: .
size: .
J: TRBJ1-1

DNA: TGTGCCAGCAGCTTGGCGGCCGGGTCCTTTAATTCACCCCTCCACTTT
CDR3: CASSLAAGSFNSPLHF
V: TRBV5-8
D: .
size: .
J: TRBJ1-6

DNA: TGTGCCAGCAGGAGAGACGCGGTGAACACTGAAGCTTTCTTT
CDR3: CASRRDAVNTEAFF
V: TRBV7-2
D: .
size: .
J: TRBJ1-1

DNA: TGTGCCAGCAGTTCCGCCGGACAGGGCCTCTGGGGGACTAATGAAAAACTGTTTTTT
CDR3: CASSSAGQGLWGTNEKLFF
V: TRBV28
D: TRBD1
size: .
J: TRBJ1-4

DNA: TGCGCCAGCAGCCAAGAACGAGACAGGGGATACGAGCAGTACTTC
CDR3: CASSQERDRGYEQYF
V: TRBV4-3
D: TRBD1
size: once
J: TRBJ2-7

DNA: TGTGCTAGTGTCCCTGCTAGCGGAGACAATGAGCAGTTCTTC
CDR3: CASVPASGDNEQFF
V: TRBV12-5
D: TRBD2
size: .
J: TRBJ2-1

DNA: TGTGCCAGCAGTTACTCACGACAGGGACAGGGTCCTAGCGGGAGGTACTCCTACGAGCAGTACTTC
CDR3: CASSYSRQGQGPSGRYSYEQYF
V: TRBV6-7
D: TRBD2
size: .
J: TRBJ2-7

DNA: TGTGCCAGCAGTAAATCCGCGGACTATTCTGGAGAGCAGTACTTC
CDR3: CASSKSADYSGEQYF
V: TRBV2
D: .
size: .
J: TRBJ2-7

DNA: TGTGCCAGCCAAACAGGGGGTCAGCCCCAGCATTTT
CDR3: CASQTGGQPQHF
V: TRBV6-5
D: TRBD1
size: .
J: TRBJ1-5

DNA: TGTGCCAGCAGCCAAGCCTTCGGGACAGCATATGGCTACACCTTC
CDR3: CASSQAFGTAYGYTF
V: TRBV14
D: TRBD1
size: .
J: TRBJ1-2

DNA: TGTGCCAGCAGCCCCCCTACCGGGGAGCTGTTTTTT
CDR3: CASSPPTGELFF
V: TRBV7-3
D: .
size: .
J: TRBJ2-2

DNA: TGTGCCTGGGACCATGACAGGGCCTTTAGTCAGCCCCAGCATTTT
CDR3: CAWDHDRAFSQPQHF
V: TRBV30
D: TRBD1
size: few
J: TRBJ1-5

DNA: TGCGCCAGCAGCTTGGGTGGCAGGGTAAATGAAAAACTGTTTTTT
CDR3: CASSLGGRVNEKLFF
V: TRBV5-1
D: .
size: .
J: TRBJ1-4

DNA: TGCAGTGCCCCGGGGGGGGCAGGGGCTTTCTTT
CDR3: CSAPGGAGAFF
V: TRBV20-1
D: .
size: .
J: TRBJ1-1

DNA: TGTGCCAGCAGCAAAAAGGGGACCTACGAGCAGTACTTC
CDR3: CASSKKGTYEQYF
V: TRBV21-1
D: .
size: .
J: TRBJ2-7

DNA: TGTGCCAGCAGCCAACTTTACAATGAGCAGTTCTTC
CDR3: CASSQLYNEQFF
V: TRBV7-9
D: .
size: .
J: TRBJ2-1

DNA: TGTGCTAGTTCGAGGGCTATTAACAATGAGCAGTTCTTC
CDR3: CASSRAINNEQFF
V: TRBV12-5
D: .
size: once
J: TRBJ2-1

DNA: TGTGCCAGCAGCCTTTCCCCAAGGCGACAGGGCCGTCAGCCCCAGCATTTT
CDR3: CASSLSPRRQGRQPQHF
V: TRBV28
D: TRBD1
size: few
J: TRBJ1-5

DNA: TGTGCCAAGGGGACTAGCGGGAGCTCGAACACCGGGGAGCTGTTTTTT
CDR3: CAKGTSGSSNTGELFF
V: TRBV2
D: TRBD2
size: .
J: TRBJ2-2

DNA: TGCGCCAGCAGCCTCGGACAGGGGAGGGATGGCTACACCTTC
CDR3: CASSLGQGRDGYTF
V: TRBV4-3
D: TRBD1
size: few
J: TRBJ1-2

DNA: TGTGCCAGCAGCCAAATCCCAGGCGGGACGGGGTATTCGGGAACAGATACGCAGTATTTT
CDR3: CASSQIPGGTGYSGTDTQYF
V: TRBV7-3
D: .
size: .
J: TRBJ2-3

DNA: TGTGCCAGCAGGATAAGCTTTATGGGCAGGGGGGACTATGGCTACACCTTC
CDR3: CASRISFMGRGDYGYTF
V: TRBV5-4
D: TRBD1
size: once
J: TRBJ1-2

DNA: TGTGCCAGCAGCTTGGGTCGGGATTCACCCCTCCACTTT
CDR3: CASSLGRDSPLHF
V: TRBV5-4
D: .
size: few
J: TRBJ1-6

DNA: TGTGCCAGCAGCTTAGAAACAGGGACAACTAATGAAAAACTGTTTTTT
CDR3: CASSLETGTTNEKLFF
V: TRBV11-2
D: .
size: .
J: TRBJ1-4

DNA: TGTGCCAGCAGCGTAGATCCTAGCGGGAGAGTCGCGGATGAGCAGTTCTTC
CDR3: CASSVDPSGRVADEQFF
V: TRBV9
D: TRBD2
size: .
J: TRBJ2-1